The 2 T cell receptor beta chains below were found in one sample sequenced in a study of response to subunit inactivated influenza vaccine. TCRdb re-called the RT-PCR reads with MiXCR, one entry per CDR3 protein. The sample contains hundreds of thousands of distinct CDR3 sequences, around 15% of which appear only once. The material sequenced was PBMCs from blood, taken 14 days before vaccination. All receptors come from a man aged 50 to 60 who received an inactivated influenza vaccine.

The CDR3 DNA sequence: TGTGCCAGCAGTTCCCAAAAACCAGGGGGCACCGCGAACACCGGGGAGCTGTTTTTT. Translated: CASSSQKPGGTANTGELFF. The chain uses TRBV28 and TRBJ2-2; the match to TRBD1 covers 8 bases. The CDR3 sequence is 19 residues long. V dropped 4 bases and J dropped 0; count of bases not matched to a gene: 13. The germline CDR1 and CDR2 sequences are MDHEN and SYDVKM.

About this clonotype: A much larger clonotype is one base distant, so this may be a read error. The chain carries TRBV9 and TRBJ2-3; D might be TRBD1 or TRBD2, each matching 6 bases. Germline assignment: CDR1 SGDLS and CDR2 YYNGEE. CDR3 length: 15 residues. Trimming pared 0 bases from V and 2 bases from J, leaving 10 bases between. CDR3 loop: CASSVGGGTTDTQYF. CDR3 coding DNA: TGTGCCAGCAGCGTAGGAGGGGGGACCACAGATACGCAGTATTTT. The variable domain in full, with the rest retrieved from reference TRBV9 and TRBJ2-3, is DSGVTQTPKHLITATGQRVTLRCSPRSGDLSVYWYQQSLDQGLQFLIQYYNGEERAKGNILERFSAQQFPDLHSELNLSSLELGDSALYFCASSVGGGTTDTQYFGPGTRLTVL.